The 31 T cell receptor beta chains below were found in one sample sequenced in a study of cytomegalovirus exposure and HLA in healthy donors (dated by TCRdb to 2016 to 2017). The method was the immunoSEQ multiplex PCR assay. For the multiplex PCR, a mixture combining 60 forward primers for TCR Vbeta segments and 13 reverse primers for TCR Jbeta segments was used. The table comes from immuneACCESS by way of TCRdb, which keeps in-frame sequences with V and J called. Part of the clones is missing from these tables; in studies checked, under half for an unresolved V gene and the rest for unknown reasons. Here the sample has some 190,000 clones; approximately 9.5% occur a single time. The ten largest clones add up to roughly 1.4% of the sample. The sequenced material came from PBMCs. The receptor set was obtained from a woman aged 25 to 39 in good health and CMV-seropositive.

The V call is TRBV7-6, the J call TRBJ2-2; TRBD2 matches at 10 bases. Trimming removed 5 bases from V and 3 bases from J; junction bases left unmatched: 12. The CDR3 contains 18 residues. The germline V gene has CDR1 SGHVS and CDR2 FNYEAQ. The CDR3, as DNA: TGTGCCAGCAGCCGGACCACTAGCGGGATGCGAGACACCGGGGAGCTGTTTTTT. Encoded protein: CASSRTTSGMRDTGELFF.

The sample holds a few counts of this clone. The chain carries TRBV6-1 and TRBJ2-3; TRBD2 agrees at 9 bases. Germline V gene lookup returns CDR1 MNHNS and CDR2 SASEGT. The trim removed 7 bases at V and 4 bases at J, leaving 9 bases unmatched. The CDR3 consists of 15 residues. CDR3 residues: CASNIAGVMADTQYF. The CDR3, as DNA: TGTGCCAGCAATATAGCGGGAGTAATGGCAGATACGCAGTATTTT.

This clone was detected only a few times. The chain carries TRBV5-8 and TRBJ2-7; no firm D call. Trimming shortened V by 0 bases and J by 3 bases, and 4 bases separated the two germline ends. The CDR3 contains 12 residues. CDR1 is SGHTS, CDR2 YDEGEE, per germline. CDR3: CASSLGGYEQYF. Written as DNA, the CDR3 is TGTGCCAGCAGCTTGGGAGGCTACGAGCAGTACTTC.

The chain joins TRBV9 to TRBJ1-2; TRBD1 matches 9 bases. This CDR3 spans 14 amino acids. The V segment lost 0 bases and the J segment 9 bases; nucleotides outside the gene matches: 6. Germline values: CDR1 SGDLS, CDR2 YYNGEE. CDR3 DNA: TGTGCCAGCAGCGTAGTAATCGGACAGGGGCGCTACACCTTC. Its protein product is CASSVVIGQGRYTF.

Only a few counts were recorded for this clone. The chain joins TRBV2 to TRBJ2-1, with a weak D call TRBD2 (6 bases). The V gene lost 6 bases and the J gene lost 0 bases, with 12 bases spanning the gap. Germline V lookup: CDR1 SNHLY, CDR2 FYNNEI. There are 15 residues in the CDR3. CDR3 sequence: CASSGTLYSYNEQFF. The CDR3 nucleotides read TGTGCCAGCAGCGGGACTCTCTACTCCTACAATGAGCAGTTCTTC.

The chain has TRBV5-5 and TRBJ2-7; a weak D match, TRBD2 (6 bases). From germline, CDR1 is SGHKS and CDR2 YYEKEE (reference sequence). With 0 bases removed from V and 6 bases from J, the gap between germline ends came to 13 bases. The CDR3 sequence is 14 residues long. CDR3: CASSLERRGLEQYF. The CDR3 DNA reads TGTGCCAGCAGCTTGGAGCGGAGGGGCCTCGAGCAGTACTTC.

The DNA of the CDR3 is TGCGCCAGCAGTGATACAGGGGGTACCGGGGAGCTGTTTTTT. This codes for CASSDTGGTGELFF. The chain carries TRBV10-2 and TRBJ2-2, with 8 bases matching TRBD1. Germline CDR1 and CDR2: WSHSY and SAAADI. With V trimmed by 3 bases and J by 5 bases, 2 bases remained unmatched. The CDR3 is made up of 14 amino acids.

In its sample, this clone was seen a few times. Other DNA sequences in this sample translate to the same CDR3. The chain is built from TRBV30 and TRBJ1-5; D is ambiguous. The CDR3 consists of 13 residues. Germline V gene data show CDR1 as GTSNPN and CDR2 as SVGIG (reference sequence). V was shortened by 4 bases and J by 1 base, with 8 bases between the two germline ends. CDR3 in DNA: TGTGCCTGGAATCGGGGAAGCAATCAGCCCCAGCATTTT. It is translated as CAWNRGSNQPQHF.

This clone was counted a few times. The rearrangement links TRBV19 to TRBJ1-2; the match to TRBD1 covers 8 bases. This CDR3 is 14 amino acids long. Germline loops: CDR1 LNHDA, CDR2 SQIVND (reference sequence). Unmatched junction bases numbered 5, after V lost 3 bases and J lost 5 bases. The CDR3 region is CASSMGRTGYGYTF. The DNA for the CDR3 is TGTGCCAGTAGTATGGGCCGGACAGGGTATGGCTACACCTTC.

The chain employs TRBV7-2 and TRBJ2-1; 9 bases align to TRBD2. After removal of 1 base from V and 6 bases from J, the junction contained 1 base not matched to a gene. The CDR3 runs to 14 residues. The V gene's germline CDR1 is SGHTA and CDR2 FQGNSA. CDR3 nucleotide sequence: TGTGCCAGCAGCTTAGGCGGGAGGGGCAATGAGCAGTTCTTC. It encodes CASSLGGRGNEQFF.

V and J are TRBV9 and TRBJ2-1, with 13 bases identical to TRBD2. Trimming at V came to 4 bases and at J to 6 bases, leaving 4 bases not matched to a gene. Germline assignment: CDR1 SGDLS and CDR2 YYNGEE. The CDR3 has 15 amino acids. The CDR3 loop is CASSRTSGSGNEQFF. The CDR3 coding sequence is TGTGCCAGCAGCCGGACTAGCGGGAGTGGCAATGAGCAGTTCTTC.

This clone has more than one count but fewer than ten. The V and J genes are TRBV7-3 and TRBJ2-1; TRBD2 might be the D (6 bases). Germline lookup yields CDR1 SGHTA and CDR2 FQGTGA. CDR3 size: 14 residues. The V end was cut by 3 bases, the J end by 5 bases, with 11 bases between. Here the CDR3 reads CASSFAGTNNEQFF. CDR3 DNA sequence: TGTGCCAGCAGCTTTGCGGGAACGAACAATGAGCAGTTCTTC.

The V call is TRBV7-9, the J call TRBJ2-1; 7 positions agree with TRBD1. The V gene's germline CDR1 is SEHNR and CDR2 FQNEAQ (reference sequence). The V gene end was trimmed by 3 bases and the J gene end by 6 bases; junction bases not matched to a gene: 11. This CDR3 has 16 amino acids. CDR3: CASSFLGTGVSNEQFF. The DNA of the CDR3 is TGTGCCAGCAGCTTTCTGGGTACAGGGGTATCCAATGAGCAGTTCTTC.

The rearrangement uses TRBV7-9 and TRBJ1-3, with 9 bases lining up with TRBD1. Germline CDR1 reads SEHNR; CDR2 reads FQNEAQ (reference sequence). CDR3 length equals 18 residues. Losses at the gene ends were 3 bases for V and 4 bases for J; bases not matched to a gene: 13. As DNA, the CDR3 is TGTGCCAGCAGCTTTAAGGGGTTACAGGGGGCGACGGGAAACACCATATATTTT. Translated, it gives CASSFKGLQGATGNTIYF.

The table lists this clone with a few counts. Within the sample, other DNA sequences also encode this same CDR3. The chain couples TRBV5-1 to TRBJ2-5; the match to TRBD2 covers 11 bases. Germline values: CDR1 SGHRS, CDR2 YFSETQ. This CDR3 is built from 15 residues. V shed 0 bases, J shed 5 bases, and the junction held 3 bases outside the gene matches. CDR3 bases: TGCGCCAGCAGCTTGGGGTCTAGCGGGAGGGAGACCCAGTACTTC. Translating gives CASSLGSSGRETQYF.

This clone occurred a few times. The chain uses TRBV5-1 and TRBJ2-3; 7 bases line up with TRBD2. The CDR3 is 13 residues long. The germline V gene encodes CDR1 SGHRS and CDR2 YFSETQ. Trimming cost V 5 bases and J 5 bases; bases outside gene matches: 5. The CDR3 is CASRRESQDTQYF. DNA of the CDR3: TGCGCCAGCAGGCGGGAGAGCCAAGATACGCAGTATTTT.

Only a few counts were recorded for this clone. The chain carries TRBV30 and TRBJ2-6; 7 nucleotides match TRBD1. The V gene's germline CDR1 is GTSNPN and CDR2 SVGIG (reference sequence). V was pared by 1 base and J by 4 bases, with 4 bases of the junction left unmatched. CDR3 length: 15 amino acids. The CDR3 DNA follows: TGTGCCTGGAGTGCTACAGGGGCAGGGGCCAACGTCCTGACTTTC. Translating it yields CAWSATGAGANVLTF.

This clone was counted a few times. This chain links TRBV5-1 with TRBJ1-1; no clear D gene. The V end was cut by 3 bases, the J end by 3 bases, with 12 bases between. CDR3 length equals 14 residues. The germline V gene has CDR1 SGHRS and CDR2 YFSETQ. CDR3 protein: CASSSFGLDTEAFF. In nucleotides, the CDR3 is TGCGCCAGCAGCTCTTTCGGTTTGGACACTGAAGCTTTCTTT.

This clone was counted only a few times. The chain links TRBV4-1 to TRBJ2-3; D remains unclear. CDR3 length: 13 residues. V dropped 3 bases and J dropped 3 bases, with 7 bases sitting between them. Germline V gene sequence: CDR1 MGHRA, CDR2 YSYEKL. The CDR3: CASSHRLTDTQYF. For the CDR3, the DNA is TGCGCCAGCAGCCATAGATTGACAGATACGCAGTATTTT.

This clone was detected a few times. The chain carries TRBV28 and TRBJ2-7, with 14 bases aligning to TRBD2. The germline V gene encodes CDR1 MDHEN and CDR2 SYDVKM. The CDR3 length is 15 residues. The junction had 6 bases not matched to a gene; V was cut back by 5 bases and J by 6 bases. The CDR3 sequence: CASSPHGLAGGEQYF. The CDR3, as DNA: TGTGCCAGCAGTCCACATGGACTAGCGGGAGGCGAGCAGTACTTC. Using reference TRBV28 and TRBJ2-7 for the parts outside the CDR3, the full variable domain is DVKVTQSSRYLVKRTGEKVFLECVQDMDHENMFWYRQDPGLGLRLIYFSYDVKMKEKGDIPEGYSVSREKKERFSLILESASTNQTSMYLCASSPHGLAGGEQYFGPGTRLTVT.

V gene TRBV18 combines with J gene TRBJ1-4, with D unresolved. The V and J ends lost 0 bases and 7 bases respectively, with 12 bases between them. The germline V gene has CDR1 KGHSH and CDR2 LQKENI. The CDR3 extends over 15 amino acids. The CDR3 loop reads CASSPPEGFREKLFF. The CDR3 DNA is TGTGCCAGCTCACCACCCGAGGGTTTCCGTGAAAAACTGTTTTTT.

The chain recombines TRBV19 with TRBJ1-5, with 10 bases identical to TRBD1. Trimming at V came to 1 base and at J to 4 bases, leaving 7 bases not matched to a gene. Germline V gives CDR1 LNHDA, CDR2 SQIVND (reference sequence). This CDR3 region has 17 residues. The DNA of the CDR3 is TGTGCCAGTAGTATAGTTGGGACAGGGGCTCGTAATCAGCCCCAGCATTTT. Translated: CASSIVGTGARNQPQHF. The complete variable domain, with remaining parts taken from reference TRBV19 and TRBJ1-5, reads DGGITQSPKYLFRKEGQNVTLSCEQNLNHDAMYWYRQDPGQGLRLIYYSQIVNDFQKGDIAEGYSVSREKKESFPLTVTSAQKNPTAFYLCASSIVGTGARNQPQHFGDGTRLSIL.

This clone was observed a handful of times. The gene calls are TRBV29-1 and TRBJ2-1; D is uncertain. Germline CDR1 reads SQVTM; CDR2 reads ANQGSEA. The CDR3 is 14 amino acids. Between the trimmed V and J ends, which lost 5 bases and 0 bases, there was a span of 11 bases. This CDR3 is CSVTRHTSYNEQFF. The DNA for the CDR3 is TGCAGCGTTACCAGACATACCTCCTACAATGAGCAGTTCTTC.

This clone was counted a few times. The chain carries TRBV29-1 and TRBJ2-6; D is perhaps TRBD2 (6 bases). V was cut by 6 bases and J by 0 bases, with 27 bases left in between. Germline V gene lookup returns CDR1 SQVTM and CDR2 ANQGSEA. The CDR3 covers 20 residues. In DNA form, the CDR3 reads TGCAGCGTAAACTTGGGGGGAAACAGTCTTCGGACCTCTGGGGCCAACGTCCTGACTTTC. Its translation: CSVNLGGNSLRTSGANVLTF.

This clone appeared a few times. This chain connects TRBV6-5 to TRBJ2-7, with 7 bases aligning to TRBD2. CDR1 and CDR2 from the germline V gene are MNHEY and SVGAGI. This CDR3 contains 16 residues. After removal of 0 bases from V and 5 bases from J, the junction contained 10 bases not matched to a gene. The CDR3 region has the DNA TGTGCCAGCAGTTACTCGGTTGCGGGAGTAATGAACGAGCAGTACTTC. As protein: CASSYSVAGVMNEQYF.

This clone occurred a few times. The rearrangement uses TRBV25-1 and TRBJ1-2; D is perhaps TRBD1 (5 bases). V was cut by 1 base and J by 4 bases, with 10 bases left in between. The CDR3 length is 14 residues. Germline V gives CDR1 MGHDK, CDR2 SYGVNS. This chain's CDR3 is CASSESRAPYGYTF. CDR3 nucleotide sequence: TGTGCCAGCAGTGAATCCAGGGCACCCTATGGCTACACCTTC.

The chain uses TRBV5-6 and TRBJ1-1; D possibly corresponds to TRBD1 (5 bases). V lost 5 bases, J lost 1 base, and 12 bases lay in between. The germline CDR1 and CDR2 sequences are SGHDT and YYEEEE. This CDR3 region has 14 residues. In DNA, the CDR3 is TGTGCCAGCAGATCGGGGGAGTGGAACACTGAAGCTTTCTTT. It yields the protein CASRSGEWNTEAFF.

This clone was observed a handful of times. The V call is TRBV10-2, the J call TRBJ2-3; TRBD2 matches at 9 bases. The CDR3 covers 17 residues. The germline V gene encodes CDR1 WSHSY and CDR2 SAAADI. The J segment lost 1 base and the V segment lost 3 bases, leaving 8 bases of the junction unmatched. The CDR3 DNA sequence: TGCGCCAGCAGTGACCTCGGACTAGCGACCGGCACAGATACGCAGTATTTT. It yields the protein CASSDLGLATGTDTQYF.

This clone was seen only a few times. This specimen includes other DNA sequences encoding the same CDR3. V and J are TRBV6-5 and TRBJ2-6; D perhaps matches TRBD1 (6 bases). Germline V gives CDR1 MNHEY, CDR2 SVGAGI. V was clipped by 0 bases and J by 2 bases, with 8 bases between them. The CDR3 runs to 16 residues. Here the CDR3 DNA reads TGTGCCAGCAGTTACTCGTACAGGGCTGGGGCCAACGTCCTGACTTTC. Amino acid sequence: CASSYSYRAGANVLTF.

The genes are TRBV27 and TRBJ2-1, with 14 bases that match TRBD2. J gave up 7 bases and V 1 base, and 9 bases lay outside the gene matches. This CDR3 is built from 18 residues. The germline CDR1 and CDR2 sequences are MNHEY and SMNVEV (reference sequence). CDR3 residues: CASSLYGAGLAGVNEQFF. The CDR3, as DNA: TGTGCCAGCAGTTTATATGGGGCGGGACTAGCGGGAGTTAATGAGCAGTTCTTC.

This clone has just a few counts. The J gene is TRBJ2-5, the V gene TRBV2; no firm D call. Germline-derived CDR1 and CDR2 are SNHLY and FYNNEI. Deletions cut 6 bases from V and 4 bases from J, with 3 bases between. The CDR3 has 10 residues. In nucleotides, the CDR3 is TGTGCCAGCAGCATAGAGACCCAGTACTTC. It translates to CASSIETQYF.